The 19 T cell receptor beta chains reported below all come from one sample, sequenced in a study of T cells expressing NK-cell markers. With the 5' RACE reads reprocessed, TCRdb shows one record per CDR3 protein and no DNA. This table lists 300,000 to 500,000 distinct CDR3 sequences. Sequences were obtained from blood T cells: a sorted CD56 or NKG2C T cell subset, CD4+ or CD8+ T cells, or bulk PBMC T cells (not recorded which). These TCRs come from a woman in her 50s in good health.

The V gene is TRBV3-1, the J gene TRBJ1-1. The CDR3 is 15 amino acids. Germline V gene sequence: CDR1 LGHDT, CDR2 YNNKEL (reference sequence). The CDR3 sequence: CASSQDSPRNTEAFF.

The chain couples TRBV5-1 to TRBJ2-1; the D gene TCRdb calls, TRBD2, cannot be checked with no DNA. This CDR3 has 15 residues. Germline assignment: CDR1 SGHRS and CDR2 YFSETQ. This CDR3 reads CASSSMGVPQHEQFF.

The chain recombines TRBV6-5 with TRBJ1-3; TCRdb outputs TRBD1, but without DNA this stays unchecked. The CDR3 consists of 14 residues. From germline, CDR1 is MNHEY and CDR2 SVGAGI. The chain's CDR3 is CASSYEGDGNTIYF.

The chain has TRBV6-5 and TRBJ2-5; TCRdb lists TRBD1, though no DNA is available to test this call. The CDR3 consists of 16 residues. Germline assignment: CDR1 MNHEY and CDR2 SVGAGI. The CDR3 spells CASGLSGHLSQETQYF.

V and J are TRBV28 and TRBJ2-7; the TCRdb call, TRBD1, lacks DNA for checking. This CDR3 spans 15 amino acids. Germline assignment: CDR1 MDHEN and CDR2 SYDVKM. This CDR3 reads CASSKSQGGSYEQYF.

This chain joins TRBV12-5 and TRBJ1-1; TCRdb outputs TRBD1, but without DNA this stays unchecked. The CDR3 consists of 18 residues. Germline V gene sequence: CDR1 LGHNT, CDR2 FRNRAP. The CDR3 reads CASGLYPRTGWEDSEAFF.

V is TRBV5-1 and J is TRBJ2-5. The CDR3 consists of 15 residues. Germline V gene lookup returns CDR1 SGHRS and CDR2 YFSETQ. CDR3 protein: CASSLTSTPSETQYF.

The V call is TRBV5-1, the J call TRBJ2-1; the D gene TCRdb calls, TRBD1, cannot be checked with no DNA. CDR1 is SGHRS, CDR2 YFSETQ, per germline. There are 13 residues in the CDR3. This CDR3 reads CASSPGGGREQFF.

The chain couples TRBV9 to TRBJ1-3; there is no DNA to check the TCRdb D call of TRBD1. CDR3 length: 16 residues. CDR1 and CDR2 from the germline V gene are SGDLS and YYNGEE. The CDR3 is CASSVEMGQLGNTIYF.

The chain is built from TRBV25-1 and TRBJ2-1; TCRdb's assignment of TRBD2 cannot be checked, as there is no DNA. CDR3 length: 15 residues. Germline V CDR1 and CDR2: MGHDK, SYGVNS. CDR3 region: CASSVPGLTTERLFF.

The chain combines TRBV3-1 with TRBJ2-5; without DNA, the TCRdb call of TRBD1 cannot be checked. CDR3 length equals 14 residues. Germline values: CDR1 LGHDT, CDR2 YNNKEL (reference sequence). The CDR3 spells CASSQRQMGGTQYF.

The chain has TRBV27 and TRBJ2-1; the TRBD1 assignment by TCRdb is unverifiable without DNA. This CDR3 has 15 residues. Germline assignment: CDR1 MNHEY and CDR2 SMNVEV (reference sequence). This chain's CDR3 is CASSLRTNTYNEQFF.

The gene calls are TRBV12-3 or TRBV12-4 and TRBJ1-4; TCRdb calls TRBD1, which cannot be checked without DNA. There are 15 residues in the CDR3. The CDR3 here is CASSFGGAGNEKLFF.

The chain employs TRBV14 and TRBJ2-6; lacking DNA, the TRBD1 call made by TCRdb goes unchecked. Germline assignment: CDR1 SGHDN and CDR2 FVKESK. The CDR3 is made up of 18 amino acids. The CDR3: CASSQAPQSRAGANVLTF.

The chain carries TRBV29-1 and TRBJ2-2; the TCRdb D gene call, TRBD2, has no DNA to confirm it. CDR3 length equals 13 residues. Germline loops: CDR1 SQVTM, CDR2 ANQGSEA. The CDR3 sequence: CSVTPFGSGELFF.

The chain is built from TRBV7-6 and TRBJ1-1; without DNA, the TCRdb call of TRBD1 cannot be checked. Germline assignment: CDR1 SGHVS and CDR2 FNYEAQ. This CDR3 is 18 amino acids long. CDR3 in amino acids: CASSLWGQPGQMNTEAFF.

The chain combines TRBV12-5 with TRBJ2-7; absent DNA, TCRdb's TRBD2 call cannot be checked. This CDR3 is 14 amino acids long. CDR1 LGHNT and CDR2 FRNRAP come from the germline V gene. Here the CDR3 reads CASGSGLAGDEQYF.

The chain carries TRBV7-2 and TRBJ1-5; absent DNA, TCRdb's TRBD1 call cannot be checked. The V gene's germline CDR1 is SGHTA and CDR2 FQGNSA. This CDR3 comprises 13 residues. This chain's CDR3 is CATSYRGDQPQHF.

The CDR3 loop reads CASSQPGQSHSPLHF. V usage is TRBV4-1 and J usage is TRBJ1-6; no DNA is available, so the TRBD1 call from TCRdb remains unchecked. There are 15 residues in the CDR3. Germline CDR1 is MGHRA and CDR2 is YSYEKL.